This entry describes one T cell receptor beta chain. The antigen is not known. Germline values: CDR1 GTSNPN, CDR2 SVGIG (reference sequence). With 6 bases removed from V and 7 bases from J, the gap between germline ends came to 13 bases. The CDR3 extends over 11 amino acids. PCR was performed a second time for about 7 to 12 cycles using a sample-barcoded 5' primer and a J-beta primer mix. TCRdb re-derived calls from the 5' RACE reads in MiXCR, one entry per CDR3 protein. The sample includes roughly 800,000 distinct CDR3 sequences, about 34% seen only once; the top ten take 10% to 15%. The sample originates from a study of blood T cells in healthy people across ages. Study results and limitations: Greater diversity and more naive CD4+ cells were seen in long-lived donors than in aged donors.

Sequenced material: blood. The receptor was isolated from a man between 18 and 29 years old in good health. The V and J genes are TRBV30 and TRBJ2-7, with D maybe TRBD2 (5 bases). The CDR3 is CACKGWREQYF. The CDR3 nucleotides are TGTGCCTGCAAAGGGTGGAGGGAGCAGTACTTC.